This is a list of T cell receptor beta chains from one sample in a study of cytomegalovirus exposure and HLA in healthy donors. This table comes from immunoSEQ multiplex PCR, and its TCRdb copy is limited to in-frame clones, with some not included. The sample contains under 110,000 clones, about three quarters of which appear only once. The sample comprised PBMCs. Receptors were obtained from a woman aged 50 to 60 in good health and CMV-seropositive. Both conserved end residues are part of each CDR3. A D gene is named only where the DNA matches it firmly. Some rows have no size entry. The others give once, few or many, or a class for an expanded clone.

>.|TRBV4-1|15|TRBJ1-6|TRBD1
CASSQPDRESSPLHF
TGCGCCAGCAGCCAACCTGACAGGGAGAGTTCACCCCTCCACTTT
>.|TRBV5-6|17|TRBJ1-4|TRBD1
CASSLGVAGGTTEKLFF
TGTGCCAGCAGCTTGGGAGTGGCAGGGGGCACGACTGAAAAACTGTTTTTT
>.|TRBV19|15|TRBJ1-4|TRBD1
CASAWGTGVNEKLFF
TGTGCCAGTGCTTGGGGGACAGGGGTGAATGAAAAACTGTTTTTT
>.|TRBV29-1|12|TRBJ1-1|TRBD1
CSGQGATTEAFF
TGCAGCGGACAGGGGGCGACCACTGAAGCTTTCTTT
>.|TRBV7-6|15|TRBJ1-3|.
CASSPGSRGGNTIYF
TGTGCCAGCAGTCCCGGCAGTAGAGGAGGAAACACCATATATTTT
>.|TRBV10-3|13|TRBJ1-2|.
CAISEKAPIALYF
TGTGCCATCAGTGAGAAAGCCCCGATCGCCCTCTACTTC
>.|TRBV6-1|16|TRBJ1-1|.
CASSEGSLSVNTEAFF
TGTGCCAGCAGTGAAGGATCTCTCAGTGTGAACACTGAAGCTTTCTTT
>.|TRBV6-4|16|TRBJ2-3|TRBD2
CASSLGTSGSTDTQYF
TGTGCCAGCAGCCTCGGGACTAGCGGCAGCACAGATACGCAGTATTTT
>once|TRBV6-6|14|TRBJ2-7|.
CASIGTLLHDEQYF
TGTGCCAGCATAGGGACACTTCTTCACGACGAGCAGTACTTC
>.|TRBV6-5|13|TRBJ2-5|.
CASGRGPQETQYF
TGTGCCAGCGGGCGGGGGCCCCAAGAGACCCAGTACTTC
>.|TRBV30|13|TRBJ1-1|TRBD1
CAWRLTGDTEAFF
TGTGCCTGGAGGTTGACAGGGGATACTGAAGCTTTCTTT
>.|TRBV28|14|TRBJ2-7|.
CASSTPSAPYEQYF
TGTGCCAGCAGCACCCCCTCCGCCCCCTACGAGCAGTACTTC
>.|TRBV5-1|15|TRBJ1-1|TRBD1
CASSRVQGADTEAFF
TGCGCCAGCAGCCGGGTACAGGGGGCTGACACTGAAGCTTTCTTT
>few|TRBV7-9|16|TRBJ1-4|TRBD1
CASSPPDRGPNEKLFF
TGTGCCAGCAGCCCCCCGGACAGGGGGCCTAATGAAAAACTGTTTTTT
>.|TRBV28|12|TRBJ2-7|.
CASRGDTYEQYF
TGTGCCAGCAGGGGAGACACCTACGAGCAGTACTTC
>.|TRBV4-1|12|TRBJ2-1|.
CASSLAGNEQFF
TGCGCCAGCAGCCTGGCGGGTAATGAGCAGTTCTTC
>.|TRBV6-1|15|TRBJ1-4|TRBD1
CASSESEGQAEKLFF
TGTGCCAGCAGTGAATCGGAAGGACAGGCAGAAAAACTGTTTTTT
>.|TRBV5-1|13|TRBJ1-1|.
CASSFGLNTEAFF
TGCGCCAGCAGCTTTGGCTTAAACACTGAAGCTTTCTTT
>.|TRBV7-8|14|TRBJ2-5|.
CASSLVQLWETQYF
TGTGCCAGCAGCTTAGTACAGCTCTGGGAGACCCAGTACTTC
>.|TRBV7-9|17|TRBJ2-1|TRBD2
CASSSGTSGGSYNEQFF
TGTGCCAGCAGCTCCGGGACTAGCGGGGGCTCCTACAATGAGCAGTTCTTC
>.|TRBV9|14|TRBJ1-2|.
CASSVKGGSYGYTF
TGTGCCAGCAGCGTAAAGGGGGGGAGCTATGGCTACACCTTC
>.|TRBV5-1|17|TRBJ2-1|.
CASSWGNRDTALGEQFF
TGCGCCAGCAGCTGGGGTAACCGGGACACGGCCTTAGGGGAGCAGTTCTTC
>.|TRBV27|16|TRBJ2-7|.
CASSLSTQQFSYEQYF
TGTGCCAGCAGTTTATCTACACAGCAGTTCTCCTACGAGCAGTACTTC
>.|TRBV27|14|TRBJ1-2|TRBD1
CASSFGQGTGGYTF
TGTGCCAGCAGTTTCGGACAGGGAACGGGTGGCTACACCTTC
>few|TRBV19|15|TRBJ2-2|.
CASSLLPRDTGELFF
TGTGCCAGTAGTCTTCTGCCCAGGGATACCGGGGAGCTGTTTTTT
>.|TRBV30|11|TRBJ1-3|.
CAGGRGNTIYF
TGTGCCGGGGGCAGGGGCAACACCATATATTTT
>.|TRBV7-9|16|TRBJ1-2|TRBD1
CSSSLAGRQGANGYTF
TGTTCCAGCAGCTTAGCGGGACGACAGGGGGCAAATGGCTACACCTTC
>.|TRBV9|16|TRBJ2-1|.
CASSVGSGPSYNEQFF
TGTGCCAGCAGCGTAGGATCAGGTCCCTCCTACAATGAGCAGTTCTTC
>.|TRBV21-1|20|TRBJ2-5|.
CASSKRGGICPRATKETQYF
TGTGCCAGCAGCAAAAGGGGTGGAATCTGTCCCCGGGCCACCAAAGAGACCCAGTACTTC
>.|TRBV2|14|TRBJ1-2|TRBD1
CASSGQGISHGYTF
TGTGCCAGCAGCGGACAGGGGATCAGCCATGGCTACACCTTC
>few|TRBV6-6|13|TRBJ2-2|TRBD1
CATRQGVTGELFF
TGTGCCACCAGACAGGGTGTCACCGGGGAGCTGTTTTTT
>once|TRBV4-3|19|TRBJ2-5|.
CASSQDIGGATTYQETQYF
TGCGCCAGCAGCCAAGATATTGGCGGGGCTACAACGTACCAAGAGACCCAGTACTTC
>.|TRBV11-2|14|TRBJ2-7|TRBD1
CASSLKGASGEQYF
TGTGCCAGCAGCCTTAAGGGGGCGTCTGGCGAGCAGTACTTC
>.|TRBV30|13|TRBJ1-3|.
CAAPGISANTIYF
TGTGCCGCCCCAGGGATTTCGGCAAACACCATATATTTT
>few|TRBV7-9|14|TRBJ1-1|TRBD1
CASSRGQGNTEAFF
TGTGCCAGCAGCCGCGGACAGGGGAACACTGAAGCTTTCTTT
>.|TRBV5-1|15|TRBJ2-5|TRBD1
CASSLGDRGQETQYF
TGCGCCAGCAGCTTGGGGGACAGGGGGCAAGAGACCCAGTACTTC
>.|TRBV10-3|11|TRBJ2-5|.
CAIGGVGTQYF
TGTGCCATCGGAGGCGTAGGGACCCAGTACTTC
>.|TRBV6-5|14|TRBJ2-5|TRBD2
CASTNSGGAKTQYF
TGTGCCAGCACGAACAGCGGGGGGGCTAAGACCCAGTACTTC
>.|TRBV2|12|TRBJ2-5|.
CASSEVAGTQYF
TGTGCCAGCAGTGAAGTCGCAGGAACCCAGTACTTC
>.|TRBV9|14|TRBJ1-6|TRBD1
CASNKGGFNSPLHF
TGTGCCAGCAATAAAGGGGGCTTTAATTCACCCCTCCACTTT
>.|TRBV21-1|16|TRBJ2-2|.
CASSADGLADTGELFF
TGTGCCAGCAGCGCTGATGGACTAGCGGACACCGGGGAGCTGTTTTTT
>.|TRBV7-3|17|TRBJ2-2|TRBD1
CASSLTQTGWTSGELFF
TGTGCCAGCAGCTTAACCCAGACAGGGTGGACGAGCGGGGAGCTGTTTTTT
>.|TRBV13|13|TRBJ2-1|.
CASSHGGGYEQFF
TGTGCCAGCAGCCACGGTGGGGGGTATGAGCAGTTCTTC
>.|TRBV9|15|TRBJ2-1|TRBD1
CASSPWDSSRDEQFF
TGTGCCAGCAGCCCGTGGGACAGCTCGAGGGATGAGCAGTTCTTC